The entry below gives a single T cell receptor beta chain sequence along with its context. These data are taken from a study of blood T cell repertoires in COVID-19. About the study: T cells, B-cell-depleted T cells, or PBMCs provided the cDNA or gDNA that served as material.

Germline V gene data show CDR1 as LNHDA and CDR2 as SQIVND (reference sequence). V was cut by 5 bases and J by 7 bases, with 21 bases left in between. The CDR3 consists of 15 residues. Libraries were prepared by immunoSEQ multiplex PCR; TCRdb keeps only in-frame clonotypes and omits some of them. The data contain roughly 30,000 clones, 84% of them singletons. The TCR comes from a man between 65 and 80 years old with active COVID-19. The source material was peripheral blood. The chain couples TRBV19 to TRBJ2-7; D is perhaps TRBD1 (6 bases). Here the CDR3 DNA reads TGTGCCAGTAGTGGGTTGGCGACAGGAGCCACGGAGCAGTACTTC. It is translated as CASSGLATGATEQYF.